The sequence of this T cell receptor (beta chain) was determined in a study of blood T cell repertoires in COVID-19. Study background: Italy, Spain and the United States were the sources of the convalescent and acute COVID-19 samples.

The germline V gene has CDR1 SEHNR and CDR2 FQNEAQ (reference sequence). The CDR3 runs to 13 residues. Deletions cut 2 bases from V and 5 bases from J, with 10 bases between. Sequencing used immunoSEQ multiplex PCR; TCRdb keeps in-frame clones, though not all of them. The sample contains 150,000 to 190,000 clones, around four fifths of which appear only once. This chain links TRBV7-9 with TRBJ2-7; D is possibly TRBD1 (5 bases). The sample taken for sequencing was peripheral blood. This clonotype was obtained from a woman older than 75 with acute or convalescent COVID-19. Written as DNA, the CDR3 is TGTGCCAGCAGCTTAACAGGAACCCACGAGCAGTACTTC. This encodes CASSLTGTHEQYF.